A selection of T cell receptor beta chains follows, all from one sample in a study of blood T cell repertoires in COVID-19. Here immunoSEQ multiplex PCR was the method, and the copy in TCRdb shows in-frame clones only, minus some. The table shows tens of thousands of clones, with roughly nine tenths occurring only once. Sample: peripheral blood. The origin of the receptors is a human donor with active COVID-19. The donor label of this sample is uncertain. Both conserved end residues are part of each CDR3. The D gene is left open where the match is weak. The size field is filled for only some rows; it gives once, few, many or a size class.

d_call clone_size j_call v_call cdr3_nt cdr3_aa
TRBD1 NA TRBJ1-5 TRBV7-6 TGTGCCAGCAGCCCAGACACAGGGGCCGGCAATCAGCCCCAGCATTTT CASSPDTGAGNQPQHF
NA NA TRBJ1-1 TRBV5-1 TGCGCCAGCAGCCCGTACAGGAACACTGAAGCTTTCTTT CASSPYRNTEAFF
NA NA TRBJ2-7 TRBV5-5 TGTGCCAGCAGCTTAGGCGGGGAATTCTCCTACGAGCAGTACTTC CASSLGGEFSYEQYF
NA NA TRBJ1-5 TRBV6-5 TGTGCCAGCAGCCGGGGGAGTAGCAATCAGCCCCAGCATTTT CASSRGSSNQPQHF
TRBD1 few TRBJ2-7 TRBV5-4 TGTGCCAGCAGCCGGGGGACAGGGTTGGACGAGCAGTACTTC CASSRGTGLDEQYF
TRBD1 NA TRBJ1-2 TRBV4-3 TGCGCCAGCAGCCATACAGGGGGCGACTATGGCTACACCTTC CASSHTGGDYGYTF
NA NA TRBJ1-2 TRBV28 TGTGCCAGCACCTCCAACGGGGGGGGGTTTGGCTACACCTTC CASTSNGGGFGYTF
NA NA TRBJ1-2 TRBV6-6 TGTGCCAGCAGAGACAGATACTATGGCTACACCTTC CASRDRYYGYTF
NA NA TRBJ1-1 TRBV5-4 TGTGCCAGCAGCTTGGCTGCGGGGGCTCTAACTGAAGCTTTCTTT CASSLAAGALTEAFF
NA NA TRBJ1-4 TRBV28 TGTGCCAGCAGCCCAAGCGGCGGAGATCGGGAAAAACTGTTTTTT CASSPSGGDREKLFF
TRBD1 NA TRBJ2-5 TRBV6-6 TGTGCCAGCAGTTCCTCAGGGGGCGGGTTAGAGACCCAGTACTTC CASSSSGGGLETQYF
TRBD2 NA TRBJ2-3 TRBV5-1 TGCGCCAGCAGTATAGCGGGGACACGCACAGATACGCAGTATTTT CASSIAGTRTDTQYF
TRBD2 NA TRBJ2-3 TRBV29-1 TGCAGCGTGCTCAGTACGGCTAGCGGTCCCACAGATACGCAGTATTTT CSVLSTASGPTDTQYF
TRBD1 NA TRBJ2-1 TRBV6-5 TGTGCCAGCAGTTCCACCGGGACAGGGAATTACAATGAGCAGTTCTTC CASSSTGTGNYNEQFF
TRBD1 NA TRBJ1-3 TRBV24-1 TGTGCCGCATCCGGGACAGGGAAAACTGGAAACACCATATATTTT CAASGTGKTGNTIYF
TRBD1 few TRBJ1-5 TRBV6-2/TRBV6-3 TGTGCCAGCACCCCGAGGAGGGGACAGAGCAATCAGCCCCAGCATTTT CASTPRRGQSNQPQHF
NA NA TRBJ2-1 TRBV7-9 TGTGCCAGCAGCTTAATACGGCACCGGGTTGAGGAGCAGTTCTTC CASSLIRHRVEEQFF
TRBD1 NA TRBJ1-2 TRBV4-1 TGCGCCAGCAGCCAAAGACCGGGACAGGGTAACCTCTATGGCTACACCTTC CASSQRPGQGNLYGYTF
TRBD1 NA TRBJ1-2 TRBV10-1 TGCGCCAGCAGTGAAGCAGGGGGCTATGGCTACACCTTC CASSEAGGYGYTF
NA NA TRBJ2-4 TRBV5-1 TGCGCCAGCAGCTTATCAGGGGATCTAGCCAAAAACATTCAGTACTTC CASSLSGDLAKNIQYF
TRBD1 NA TRBJ1-1 TRBV10-3 TGTGCCATCAGTGCACAGGGGGGGGCTGAAGCTTTCTTT CAISAQGGAEAFF
TRBD2 NA TRBJ2-1 TRBV7-2 TGTGCCAGCAGCAAGGAACTAGCGGGGAAATACAATGAGCAGTTCTTC CASSKELAGKYNEQFF
TRBD2 NA TRBJ2-1 TRBV5-1 TGCGCCAGCAGTTATAGCGGGGGGTCCTACAATGAGCAGTTCTTC CASSYSGGSYNEQFF
NA NA TRBJ2-3 TRBV29-1 TGCAGCGTTGAGGGGGGGCGCCTAGGCACAGATACGCAGTATTTT CSVEGGRLGTDTQYF
NA NA TRBJ1-6 TRBV10-3 TGTGCCATCAGTGAGTCTCCGGAGAATAATTCACCCCTCCACTTT CAISESPENNSPLHF
NA few TRBJ1-5 TRBV19 TGTGCCAGTAGACAGTCCTATAGCAATCAGCCCCAGCATTTT CASRQSYSNQPQHF
NA many TRBJ1-2 TRBV20-1 TGCAGTGCTAGGGGGGGGTTAGGCTACACCTTC CSARGGLGYTF
NA NA TRBJ2-7 TRBV11-3 TGTGCCAGCAGCTTAAAGGGGCGTCTTGAGCAGTACTTC CASSLKGRLEQYF
TRBD1 NA TRBJ2-7 TRBV5-8 TGTGCCAGCAGCTTGGCCGGGACAGGGTCTTCCGAGCAGTACTTC CASSLAGTGSSEQYF
NA NA TRBJ2-3 TRBV28 TGTGCCAGCAGTTTGGGGGGTGTCAAGACAGATACGCAGTATTTT CASSLGGVKTDTQYF
NA NA TRBJ2-3 TRBV7-9 TGTGCCAGCAGCTTAGTGTATCCAGATACGCAGTATTTT CASSLVYPDTQYF
TRBD1 NA TRBJ1-1 TRBV5-1 TGCGCCAGCAGCCCCGACAGGGCTACTGCTTTCTTT CASSPDRATAFF
NA NA TRBJ1-6 TRBV6-5 TGTGCCAGCAGTTACTCTTCCAGGGTTAATTCACCCCTCCACTTT CASSYSSRVNSPLHF
TRBD1 NA TRBJ1-3 TRBV29-1 TGCAGCGTTCGAGGGGGCTCCTCTGGAAACACCATATATTTT CSVRGGSSGNTIYF
NA once TRBJ1-2 TRBV4-3 TGCGCCAGCAGCCAAAGTACAGGGAACTATGGCTACACCTTC CASSQSTGNYGYTF
TRBD1 NA TRBJ2-2 TRBV4-3 TGCGCCAGCAACAGGGACAGGGCGGTCCCCGGGGAGCTGTTTTTT CASNRDRAVPGELFF
TRBD1 NA TRBJ1-5 TRBV6-6 TGTGCCAGCAGTGCGGACAGGGGATACGGCAATCAGCCCCAGCATTTT CASSADRGYGNQPQHF
NA NA TRBJ1-2 TRBV29-1 TGCAGCGTTGAAGATCCGAGGGCCTGGGGCTACACCTTC CSVEDPRAWGYTF
NA once TRBJ2-7 TRBV19 TGTGCCAGTAGACGGACAGCCATGCCCTCCTACGAGCAGTACTTC CASRRTAMPSYEQYF
TRBD2 NA TRBJ2-7 TRBV6-5 TGTGCCAGCCGGTATAGCGGGGGGGGCTCCTACGAGCAGTACTTC CASRYSGGGSYEQYF
TRBD1 NA TRBJ2-1 TRBV12-5 TGTGCTAGTGGCCTCACAGGGGGCAAATCCTACAATGAGCAGTTCTTC CASGLTGGKSYNEQFF
TRBD1 NA TRBJ1-4 TRBV30 TGTGCCTGGAGTCCCGGGACAGGCTCTTTCGCAACTAATGAAAAACTGTTTTTT CAWSPGTGSFATNEKLFF
NA NA TRBJ2-4 TRBV5-6 TGTGCCAGCAGCTTGAGATCTCAGGGGAACATTCAGTACTTC CASSLRSQGNIQYF
TRBD1 NA TRBJ2-1 TRBV11-2 TGTGCCAGCAGCCCCGGACAGGGATTGCGGAATGAGCAGTTCTTC CASSPGQGLRNEQFF
TRBD2 NA TRBJ2-2 TRBV4-2 TGTGCCAGCAGCCAAGTCCTAAGACTAGCGGGGGGAGGGACCGGGGAGCTGTTTTTT CASSQVLRLAGGGTGELFF
NA NA TRBJ2-5 TRBV29-1 TGCAGCGTTGTTCGGTTAGAGACCCAGTACTTC CSVVRLETQYF
TRBD1 NA TRBJ1-3 TRBV30 TGTGCCTGGAAGGACAGGGCTGGAAACACCATATATTTT CAWKDRAGNTIYF
TRBD1 NA TRBJ2-7 TRBV6-5 TGTGCCAGCAGTTTCCGACAGGGCGAGCAGTACTTC CASSFRQGEQYF
TRBD1 NA TRBJ1-1 TRBV18 TGTGCCAGCTCACCATATTCAACCAGGACAGGGGGCTCAGGTATGAACACTGAAGCTTTCTTT CASSPYSTRTGGSGMNTEAFF
TRBD1 NA TRBJ2-7 TRBV9 TGTGCCAGCAGCGGACAGGGGCGCAACGGGTCTTACGAGCAGTACTTC CASSGQGRNGSYEQYF
NA NA TRBJ2-5 TRBV3-1/TRBV3-2 TGTGCCAGCAGCCAATCGGTATGGACCCAGTACTTC CASSQSVWTQYF
NA NA TRBJ1-2 TRBV29-1 TGCAGCTCACGCGGGGCTAACTATGGCTACACCTTC CSSRGANYGYTF
TRBD2 NA TRBJ2-7 TRBV10-3 TGTGCCATCAGTGACTCGACTAGCGTCAGACTCGAGCAGTACTTC CAISDSTSVRLEQYF
NA few TRBJ2-2 TRBV7-9 TGTGCCAGCAGCCAGACAGGGACTGGGGAGCTGTTTTTT CASSQTGTGELFF
NA NA TRBJ1-1 TRBV7-2 TGTGCCAGCAGCCCTCGTGGCAGGGTGGGTGAAGCTTTCTTT CASSPRGRVGEAFF
NA NA TRBJ1-2 TRBV12-3/TRBV12-4 TGTGCCAGCAGTTTATCGGTAGGGGTGGGCTACACCTTC CASSLSVGVGYTF
NA NA TRBJ2-1 TRBV21-1 NA CASSKVAGGAYNEQFF
TRBD2 NA TRBJ2-7 TRBV6-2/TRBV6-3 TGTGCCAGCAGTTCCGCGGGGGTTTCCTCCTACGAGCAGTACTTC CASSSAGVSSYEQYF
TRBD2 NA TRBJ2-3 TRBV5-4 TGTGCCAGCAGCGGGGTGAGCGGGGGAAGCACAGATACGCAGTATTTT CASSGVSGGSTDTQYF